This T cell receptor beta chain was sequenced during a study of shared clonotypes between healthy human individuals. Notes on the study in general: As a rule, naive subsets had a larger estimated richness than memory subsets.

Measured with immunoSEQ multiplex PCR; TCRdb has only the in-frame clones, and not every one. The sample records roughly 680,000 clones, roughly 72% being singletons. The CDR3 extends over 16 amino acids. Germline assignment: CDR1 SGHRS and CDR2 YFSETQ. V lost 4 bases and J lost 14; bases outside the gene matches: 17. About this clone: The antigen is not known.

The chain carries TRBV5-1 and TRBJ2-1; 11 nucleotides align to TRBD2. This TCR came from a woman aged 30 to 39 in good health. Input material: memory CD4+ T cells sorted from blood. Regarding subset: CD45RA-negative fraction. CDR3 in DNA: TGCGCCAGCAGCCCGTCTCCGGGACTAGCGGAAGGGGGAGAGTTCTTC. This codes for CASSPSPGLAEGGEFF. Complete variable domain (other parts from reference TRBV5-1 and TRBJ2-1): KAGVTQTPRYLIKTRGQQVTLSCSPISGHRSVSWYQQTPGQGLQFLFEYFSETQRNKGNFPGRFSGRQFSNSRSEMNVSTLELGDSALYLCASSPSPGLAEGGEFFGPGTRLTVL.